The 7 T cell receptor beta chains presented below share a single source sample, sequenced in a study of cytomegalovirus exposure and HLA in healthy donors (dated by TCRdb to 2017 to 2019). Receptor amplification or capture employed the immunoSEQ multiplex PCR assay. A mixture of 60 forward primers for TCR Vbeta segments and 13 reverse primers for TCR Jbeta segments was used in the multiplex PCR. The source is immuneACCESS, and TCRdb retained only in-frame sequences with V and J called. Part of the clones is not carried over; for the studies checked, unresolved V genes explain less than half of this, and the remainder is unexplained. The sample table lists about 160,000 clones, 70% to 90% of them with a count of one. Together, the top ten hold about 2% of the sample. Sequenced material: PBMCs. These receptors were obtained from a young man in good health and CMV-seropositive.

The J gene is TRBJ2-2, the V gene TRBV30; 9 bases match TRBD1. The CDR3 contains 14 residues. After removal of 1 base from V and 6 bases from J, the junction contained 3 bases not matched to a gene. Germline-derived CDR1 and CDR2 are GTSNPN and SVGIG (reference sequence). CDR3: CAWSGDRGAGELFF. The CDR3, as DNA: TGTGCCTGGAGTGGAGACAGGGGGGCCGGGGAGCTGTTTTTT.

This chain links TRBV4-3 with TRBJ1-2; TRBD1 is a possible D gene (5 bases). Germline CDR1 LGHNA, CDR2 YSLEER. The CDR3 consists of 16 residues. V was trimmed by 1 base and J by 8 bases, leaving 20 bases between them. CDR3 in amino acids: CASSQGPSTGGWGYTF. Here the CDR3 DNA reads TGCGCCAGCAGCCAAGGGCCGTCGACCGGGGGATGGGGCTACACCTTC.

The V and J genes are TRBV6-6 and TRBJ2-5; TRBD1 matches 7 bases. Trimming removed 0 bases from V and 2 bases from J; junction bases left unmatched: 6. Germline lookup yields CDR1 MNHNY and CDR2 SVGAGI (reference sequence). The CDR3 has 16 residues. The CDR3 DNA follows: TGTGCCAGCAGTTACTCGAGACAGGGCCAACAAGAGACCCAGTACTTC. Translating gives CASSYSRQGQQETQYF.

V usage is TRBV6-1 and J usage is TRBJ2-7, with 10 bases lining up with TRBD1. Germline loops: CDR1 MNHNS, CDR2 SASEGT. The CDR3 runs 17 residues. Unmatched junction bases numbered 14, after V lost 3 bases and J lost 6 bases. Written as DNA, the CDR3 is TGTGCCAGCAGTGATCAGACTTTGACAGGGGGCGAAGGCGAGCAGTACTTC. As protein: CASSDQTLTGGEGEQYF.

The genes are TRBV14 and TRBJ2-7, with TRBD2 as a possible D gene (6 bases). V shed 1 base and J shed 0 bases, with 13 bases lying between them. The CDR3 is made up of 16 amino acids. CDR1 is SGHDN, CDR2 FVKESK, per germline. The CDR3 region has the DNA TGTGCCAGCAGCCAAGGATGGGGGACTGACTCCTACGAGCAGTACTTC. As protein: CASSQGWGTDSYEQYF.

This clone was observed a single time. This CDR3 reads CASSITGGPSSYNSPLHF. In DNA, the CDR3 is TGTGCCAGTAGTATCACAGGGGGCCCCTCCTCCTATAATTCACCCCTCCACTTT. The V call is TRBV19, the J call TRBJ1-6; TRBD1 matches 9 bases. The germline V gene has CDR1 LNHDA and CDR2 SQIVND (reference sequence). The CDR3 is made up of 18 amino acids. The ends lost 3 bases at V and 0 bases at J; junction bases unmatched: 6.

The chain couples TRBV6-4 to TRBJ2-6; D ambiguous. Germline V gene sequence: CDR1 MRHNA, CDR2 SNTAGT. CDR3 length: 14 residues. V was trimmed by 3 bases and J by 4 bases, leaving 7 bases between them. The CDR3 reads CASSEQQGANVLTF. CDR3 sequence (DNA): TGTGCCAGCAGTGAACAACAGGGGGCCAACGTCCTGACTTTC.